This TCR beta chain was found in a study of shared clonotypes between healthy human individuals. About the research overall: Sampling drew on donors who were a couple of women and a few men aged 18 to 49. A donor's plate count was three for CD4 naive and three for CD4 memory; CD8 naive had two and CD8 memory one.

This clone was recorded only once. The CDR3 contains 15 residues. The V and J ends lost 4 bases and 8 bases respectively, with 18 bases between them. Germline lookup yields CDR1 SGHNT and CDR2 YYREEE (reference sequence). Splitting of each subset's genomic DNA was done evenly across several immunoSEQ plates. Assay used: immunoSEQ multiplex PCR; TCRdb lists only in-frame clones, some missing. The table has about 1.4 million clones, around 97% seen once; the top ten hold 1% to 1.5%. The specimen sequenced was naive CD4+ T cells sorted from blood. Indicated subset: CD45RA+ positively selected. This chain joins TRBV5-4 and TRBJ1-4, with D perhaps matching TRBD1 (6 bases). This sequence was found in a man aged 25-45 years in good health. CDR3 sequence: CASSQDSPSPEKLFF. Written as DNA, the CDR3 is TGTGCCAGCAGCCAGGACAGCCCGTCCCCCGAAAAACTGTTTTTT.